This is a list of T cell receptor beta chains from one sample in a study of glioma-infiltrating T cells after dendritic cell vaccination. Profiled with immunoSEQ multiplex PCR; TCRdb holds only in-frame clones, not every one. This sample yields 72,000 or so clones, of which around 90% are seen a single time; approximately 2.1% belongs to the top ten. This specimen consisted of blood, obtained after dendritic cell vaccination. The receptor set was obtained from a human donor with glioblastoma. The CDR3 runs from the conserved cysteine through the conserved F or W. D genes are given only for firm matches. The listing skips clone size in some rows; elsewhere it reads once, few, many or a size class.

CDR3 DNA: TGTGCCAGCAGCTTAGCGGCCGGGGGGCTCGGGGGAAACACCATATATTTT
CDR3 protein: CASSLAAGGLGGNTIYF
D gene: -
clone size: -
V gene: TRBV7-2
J gene: TRBJ1-3

CDR3 DNA: TGTGCCAGCAAAAAGGGGACAGACTACGAGCAGTACTTC
CDR3 protein: CASKKGTDYEQYF
D gene: TRBD1
clone size: -
V gene: TRBV6-5
J gene: TRBJ2-7

CDR3 DNA: TGTGCCAGCAGCGGAGGGGGCAGTGGGACCGGGGAGCTGTTTTTT
CDR3 protein: CASSGGGSGTGELFF
D gene: -
clone size: -
V gene: TRBV7-2
J gene: TRBJ2-2

CDR3 DNA: TGTGCCAGCAGCCAGACAGAGTTTAATGAAAAACTGTTTTTT
CDR3 protein: CASSQTEFNEKLFF
D gene: -
clone size: -
V gene: TRBV4-2
J gene: TRBJ1-4

CDR3 DNA: TGTGCCAGCTCCCGAACAGGGGAGCGAAACTATGGCTACACCTTC
CDR3 protein: CASSRTGERNYGYTF
D gene: TRBD1
clone size: -
V gene: TRBV18
J gene: TRBJ1-2

CDR3 DNA: TGTGCCAGCTCAGCGAACAGAGAGACCCAGTACTTC
CDR3 protein: CASSANRETQYF
D gene: -
clone size: -
V gene: TRBV18
J gene: TRBJ2-5

CDR3 DNA: TGTGCAAGTCGCTTTCTGACAGGCTCCTACGAGCAGTACTTC
CDR3 protein: CASRFLTGSYEQYF
D gene: -
clone size: -
V gene: TRBV12-2
J gene: TRBJ2-7

CDR3 DNA: TGCGCCAGCAGCATTAGCGGGAGCGGAGATACGCAGTATTTT
CDR3 protein: CASSISGSGDTQYF
D gene: TRBD2
clone size: -
V gene: TRBV4-1
J gene: TRBJ2-3

CDR3 DNA: TGTGCCAGTAGTATTTTGGGGCCGGAGACCCAGTACTTC
CDR3 protein: CASSILGPETQYF
D gene: -
clone size: -
V gene: TRBV19
J gene: TRBJ2-5

CDR3 DNA: TGTGCCAGCAGTCCTACGTGGACAGGGGGAGGCTACACCTTC
CDR3 protein: CASSPTWTGGGYTF
D gene: TRBD1
clone size: -
V gene: TRBV2
J gene: TRBJ1-2

CDR3 DNA: TGTGCCAGCAGCTACCGACAGGGGGACATTCAGTACTTC
CDR3 protein: CASSYRQGDIQYF
D gene: -
clone size: -
V gene: TRBV21-1
J gene: TRBJ2-4

CDR3 DNA: TGTGCCACCAGCAGAGCAGGACAGGTGTACAATGAGCAGTTCTTC
CDR3 protein: CATSRAGQVYNEQFF
D gene: TRBD1
clone size: -
V gene: TRBV15
J gene: TRBJ2-1

CDR3 DNA: TGCGCCAGCAGCCTACTAGCGGGAGGCCCGAACACCGGGGAGCTGTTTTTT
CDR3 protein: CASSLLAGGPNTGELFF
D gene: TRBD2
clone size: -
V gene: TRBV5-1
J gene: TRBJ2-2

CDR3 DNA: TGTGCCAGCAGTTTAGCCGGGACAGGGACACACGAGCAGTACTTC
CDR3 protein: CASSLAGTGTHEQYF
D gene: TRBD1
clone size: once
V gene: TRBV28
J gene: TRBJ2-7

CDR3 DNA: TGTGCCATCAGTGAGTCAGGCGGAGGGAGCACAGATACGCAGTATTTT
CDR3 protein: CAISESGGGSTDTQYF
D gene: -
clone size: -
V gene: TRBV10-3
J gene: TRBJ2-3